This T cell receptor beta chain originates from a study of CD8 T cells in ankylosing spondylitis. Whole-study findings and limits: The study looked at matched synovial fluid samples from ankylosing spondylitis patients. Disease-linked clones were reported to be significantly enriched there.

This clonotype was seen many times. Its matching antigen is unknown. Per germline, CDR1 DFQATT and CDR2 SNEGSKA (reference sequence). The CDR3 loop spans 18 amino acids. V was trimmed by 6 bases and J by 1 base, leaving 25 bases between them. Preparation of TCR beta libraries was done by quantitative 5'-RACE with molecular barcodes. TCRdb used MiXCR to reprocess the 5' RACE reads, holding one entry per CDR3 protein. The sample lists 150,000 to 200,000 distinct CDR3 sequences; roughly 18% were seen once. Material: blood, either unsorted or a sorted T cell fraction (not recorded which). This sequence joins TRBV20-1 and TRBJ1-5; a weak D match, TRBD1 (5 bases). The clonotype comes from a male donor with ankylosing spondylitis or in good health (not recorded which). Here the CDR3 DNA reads TGCAGTGCAAAGACAGATCCTGACCCTTGGACGAGCAATCAGCCCCAGCATTTT. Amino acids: CSAKTDPDPWTSNQPQHF.